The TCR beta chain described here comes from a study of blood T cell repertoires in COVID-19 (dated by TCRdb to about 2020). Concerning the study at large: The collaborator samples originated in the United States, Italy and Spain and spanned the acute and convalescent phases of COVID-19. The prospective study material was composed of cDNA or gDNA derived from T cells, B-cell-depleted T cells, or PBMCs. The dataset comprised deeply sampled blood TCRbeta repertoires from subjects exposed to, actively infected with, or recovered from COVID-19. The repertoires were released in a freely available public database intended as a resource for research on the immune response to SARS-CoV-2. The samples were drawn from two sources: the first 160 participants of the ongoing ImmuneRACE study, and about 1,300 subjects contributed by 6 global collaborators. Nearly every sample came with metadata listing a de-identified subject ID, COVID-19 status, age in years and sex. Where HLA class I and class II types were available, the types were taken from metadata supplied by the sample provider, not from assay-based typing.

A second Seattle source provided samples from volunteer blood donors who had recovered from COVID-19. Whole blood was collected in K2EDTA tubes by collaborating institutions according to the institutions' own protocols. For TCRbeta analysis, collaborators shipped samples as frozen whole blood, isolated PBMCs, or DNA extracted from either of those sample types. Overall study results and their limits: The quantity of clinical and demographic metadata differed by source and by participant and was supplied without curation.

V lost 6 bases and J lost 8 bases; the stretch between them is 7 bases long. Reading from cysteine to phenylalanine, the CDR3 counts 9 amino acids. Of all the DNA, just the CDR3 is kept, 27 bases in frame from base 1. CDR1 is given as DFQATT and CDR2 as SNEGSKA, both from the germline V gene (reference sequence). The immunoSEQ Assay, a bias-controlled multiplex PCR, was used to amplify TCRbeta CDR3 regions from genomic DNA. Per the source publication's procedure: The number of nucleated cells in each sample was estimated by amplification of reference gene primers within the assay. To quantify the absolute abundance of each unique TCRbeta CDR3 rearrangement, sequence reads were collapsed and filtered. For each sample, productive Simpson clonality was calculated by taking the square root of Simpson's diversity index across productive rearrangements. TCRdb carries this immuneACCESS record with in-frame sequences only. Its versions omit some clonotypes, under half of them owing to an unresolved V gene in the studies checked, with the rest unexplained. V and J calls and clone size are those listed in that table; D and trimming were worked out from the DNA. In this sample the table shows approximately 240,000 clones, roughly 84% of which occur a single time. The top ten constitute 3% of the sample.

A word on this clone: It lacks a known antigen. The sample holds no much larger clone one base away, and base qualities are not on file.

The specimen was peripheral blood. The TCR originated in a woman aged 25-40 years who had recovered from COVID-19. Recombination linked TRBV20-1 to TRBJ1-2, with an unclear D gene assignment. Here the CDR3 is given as CSALGGYTF. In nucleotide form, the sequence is TGCAGTGCCCTAGGAGGCTACACCTTC.